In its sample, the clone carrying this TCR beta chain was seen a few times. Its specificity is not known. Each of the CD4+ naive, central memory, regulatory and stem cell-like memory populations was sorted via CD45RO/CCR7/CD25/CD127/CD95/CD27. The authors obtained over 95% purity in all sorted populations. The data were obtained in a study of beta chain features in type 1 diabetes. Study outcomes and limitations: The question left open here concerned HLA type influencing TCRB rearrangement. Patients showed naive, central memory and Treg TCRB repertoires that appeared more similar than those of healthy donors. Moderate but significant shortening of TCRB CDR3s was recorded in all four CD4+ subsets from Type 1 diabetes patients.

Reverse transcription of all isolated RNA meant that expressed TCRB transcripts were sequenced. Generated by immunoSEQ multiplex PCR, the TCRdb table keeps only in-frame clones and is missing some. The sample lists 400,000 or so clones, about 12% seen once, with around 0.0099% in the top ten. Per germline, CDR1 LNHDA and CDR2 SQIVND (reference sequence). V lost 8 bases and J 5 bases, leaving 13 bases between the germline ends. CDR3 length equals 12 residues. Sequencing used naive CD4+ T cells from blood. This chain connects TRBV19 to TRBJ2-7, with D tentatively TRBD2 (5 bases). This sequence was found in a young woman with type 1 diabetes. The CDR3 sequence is CASSYGGHEQYF. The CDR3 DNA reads TGTGCCAGTTCATATGGCGGGCACGAGCAGTACTTC. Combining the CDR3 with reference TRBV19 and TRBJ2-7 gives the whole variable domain DGGITQSPKYLFRKEGQNVTLSCEQNLNHDAMYWYRQDPGQGLRLIYYSQIVNDFQKGDIAEGYSVSREKKESFPLTVTSAQKNPTAFYLCASSYGGHEQYFGPGTRLTVT.